Below, 24 T cell receptor beta chains from the same sample are listed, as sequenced in a study of blood T cell repertoires in COVID-19. Libraries were prepared by immunoSEQ multiplex PCR; TCRdb keeps only in-frame clonotypes and omits some of them. The sample has over 300,000 clones; around nine tenths are singletons. The source material was PBMCs or T cells enriched from blood (not recorded which). These TCRs come from a woman in her thirties with acute COVID-19.

The CDR3 sequence: CASSRGAADTEAFF. CDR3 DNA: TGTGCCAGCAGTCGTGGGGCAGCAGATACTGAAGCTTTCTTT. The genes are TRBV6-5 and TRBJ1-1; D perhaps matches TRBD1 (5 bases). The CDR3 spans 14 residues. The germline V gene has CDR1 MNHEY and CDR2 SVGAGI. V shed 5 bases and J shed 5 bases, with 15 bases lying between them.

The rearrangement links TRBV6-5 to TRBJ2-1; no definite D call. Trimming removed 5 bases from V and 0 bases from J, with 11 bases in between. Looked up from germline, CDR1 is MNHEY and CDR2 is SVGAGI. The CDR3 totals 15 residues. The CDR3 reads CASSPQRGSYNEQFF. As DNA, the CDR3 is TGTGCCAGCAGTCCCCAGCGCGGCTCCTACAATGAGCAGTTCTTC.

The chain links TRBV7-8 to TRBJ2-4, with 7 bases lining up with TRBD2. V lost 5 bases to trimming and J lost 0 bases; unmatched junction nucleotides: 19. CDR3 size: 20 residues. The germline V gene has CDR1 SGHVS and CDR2 FQNEAQ. In DNA form, the CDR3 reads TGTGCCAGCAGCCCCCGCCCGAAGGCCGGGAGGCCCCTAGCCAAAAACATTCAGTACTTC. This sequence encodes CASSPRPKAGRPLAKNIQYF.

The J gene is TRBJ1-6, the V gene TRBV27; tentatively, D is TRBD1 (5 bases). V dropped 6 bases and J dropped 2 bases, with 11 bases sitting between them. CDR3 length: 15 residues. The germline CDR1 and CDR2 sequences are MNHEY and SMNVEV (reference sequence). The CDR3 coding sequence is TGTGCCAGCAGAGAGACAGACGCCTATAATTCACCCCTCCACTTT. Protein sequence: CASRETDAYNSPLHF.

The rearrangement uses TRBV7-2 and TRBJ1-2; 7 positions match TRBD1. The V segment lost 3 bases and the J segment 3 bases; nucleotides outside the gene matches: 7. The CDR3 sequence is 15 residues long. CDR1 is SGHTA, CDR2 FQGNSA, per germline. DNA for the CDR3: TGTGCCAGCAGCTTGACAGGGCCCATAGACTATGGCTACACCTTC. This codes for CASSLTGPIDYGYTF.

The J gene is TRBJ2-5, the V gene TRBV18; the D gene is possibly TRBD2 (5 bases). Trimming left V 1 base short and J 2 bases short, with 8 bases between. The germline CDR1 and CDR2 sequences are KGHSH and LQKENI. The CDR3 loop spans 14 amino acids. The CDR3 protein is CASSPQRAQETQYF. The CDR3, as DNA: TGTGCCAGCTCACCACAGAGGGCACAAGAGACCCAGTACTTC. The whole variable domain, filled in from reference TRBV18 and TRBJ2-5, reads NAGVMQNPRHLVRRRGQEARLRCSPMKGHSHVYWYRQLPEEGLKFMVYLQKENIIDESGMPKERFSAEFPKEGPSILRIQQVVRGDSAAYFCASSPQRAQETQYFGPGTRLLVL.

This chain joins TRBV3-1 (or the pseudogene TRBV3-2) and TRBJ1-2, with D possibly TRBD1 on 6 matching bases. The CDR3 runs to 15 residues. Trimming left V 0 bases short and J 3 bases short, with 11 bases between. Germline V gives CDR1 LGHDT, CDR2 YNNKEL (reference sequence). DNA of the CDR3: TGTGCCAGCAGCCAAGATTGGGGGCAGGACTATGGCTACACCTTC. It codes for CASSQDWGQDYGYTF.

The chain employs TRBV24-1 and TRBJ1-1, with unresolved D. V was clipped by 1 base and J by 7 bases, with 6 bases between them. Looked up from germline, CDR1 is KGHDR and CDR2 is SFDVKD. The CDR3 runs to 12 residues. The CDR3 region has the DNA TGTGCCACCAGTGATTTTCGCGGTGAAGCTTTCTTT. Its protein product is CATSDFRGEAFF.

The J gene is TRBJ1-4, the V gene TRBV21-1; the table assigns TRBD1, which was not confirmed against the DNA. TRBV21-1 is described as a pseudogene. This CDR3 contains 15 residues. CDR3 in amino acids: CASSNTGAFNEKLFF. The CDR3 DNA sequence: TGTGCCAGCAGCAACACAGGGGCATTTAATGAAAAACTGTTTTTT.

The CDR3: CASSVGGVTDTQYF. The CDR3 region has the DNA TGTGCCAGCAGCGTAGGCGGGGTGACAGATACGCAGTATTTT. The chain recombines TRBV9 with TRBJ2-3; the D gene is possibly TRBD2 (6 bases). This CDR3 has 14 amino acids. Germline-derived CDR1 and CDR2 are SGDLS and YYNGEE. V shed 0 bases and J shed 3 bases, with 8 bases lying between them.

J is TRBJ1-5 and V is TRBV19, with D maybe TRBD1 (5 bases). The CDR3 covers 15 residues. Germline CDR1 is LNHDA and CDR2 is SQIVND (reference sequence). Between the trimmed V and J ends, which lost 6 bases and 1 base, there was a span of 13 bases. The DNA for the CDR3 is TGTGCCAGTAGGGAAGAACAGGCGAGCAATCAGCCCCAGCATTTT. Translation: CASREEQASNQPQHF.

V usage is TRBV4-1 and J usage is TRBJ2-7, with D perhaps TRBD1 (7 bases). CDR3 length equals 16 residues. The V end was cut by 4 bases, the J end by 2 bases, with 18 bases between. Germline CDR1 MGHRA, CDR2 YSYEKL. The CDR3 loop is CASSLAGQSLTYEQYF. The CDR3 nucleotides read TGCGCCAGCAGCCTTGCGGGACAGAGCCTCACCTACGAGCAGTACTTC.

The CDR3: CASSDPDRFSPLHF. DNA for the CDR3: TGTGCCAGCAGTGATCCTGACAGGTTTTCACCCCTCCACTTT. This rearrangement joins TRBV25-1 to TRBJ1-6; maybe TRBD1 (6 bases). Trimming stripped 3 bases from V and 9 bases from J, with 12 bases between. This CDR3 has 14 amino acids. The germline V gene has CDR1 MGHDK and CDR2 SYGVNS.

This chain uses TRBV24-1 with TRBJ1-1; 8 positions agree with TRBD1. Trimming removed 8 bases from V and 4 bases from J; junction bases left unmatched: 8. The CDR3 consists of 14 residues. In germline, CDR1 is KGHDR, CDR2 SFDVKD. The CDR3 spells CATKAGGGGTEAFF. As DNA, the CDR3 is TGTGCCACCAAAGCAGGGGGCGGGGGCACTGAAGCTTTCTTT.

This clone has more than one count but fewer than ten. J is TRBJ1-2 and V is TRBV27; TRBD1 agrees at 8 bases. CDR1 is MNHEY and CDR2 is SMNVEV in the germline V gene (reference sequence). The CDR3 runs to 17 residues. Germline trimming cut 4 bases from V and 4 bases from J; bases unmatched to any gene: 14. CDR3: CASSSTGARLLLYGYTF. The CDR3 DNA follows: TGTGCCAGCAGTTCGACAGGGGCGCGCCTTCTACTCTATGGCTACACCTTC.

Points on this clone: This sample includes further DNA sequences coding for the same CDR3. The CDR3 protein is CASSWGLAGVYEQYF. CDR3 bases: TGCGCCAGCAGCTGGGGACTAGCGGGGGTTTACGAGCAGTACTTC. The chain links TRBV5-1 to TRBJ2-7; 14 nucleotides agree with TRBD2. The CDR3 totals 15 residues. Germline V gives CDR1 SGHRS, CDR2 YFSETQ. V gave up 3 bases and J gave up 4 bases; unmatched junction bases: 3.

The rearrangement links TRBV4-1 to TRBJ2-7; D is possibly TRBD2 (5 bases). This CDR3 spans 16 amino acids. Germline loops: CDR1 MGHRA, CDR2 YSYEKL. The V end was cut by 1 base, the J end by 3 bases, with 16 bases between. The CDR3 protein is CASSQGPNGESYEQYF. The DNA for the CDR3 is TGCGCCAGCAGCCAAGGACCGAACGGGGAGAGCTACGAGCAGTACTTC.

The chain is built from TRBV5-8 and TRBJ2-5; D is possibly TRBD2 (5 bases). The germline V and J ends were trimmed by 1 base and 3 bases, with 10 bases remaining between them. The CDR3 has 14 amino acids. CDR1 SGHTS and CDR2 YDEGEE come from the germline V gene. In nucleotides, the CDR3 is TGTGCCAGCAGCTTGACCGGGGTCGAAGAGACCCAGTACTTC. The encoded protein is CASSLTGVEETQYF.

This clone came up once. Here the CDR3 DNA reads TGTGCCACCAGCAGAGAACTCAGGAGCGGGGGCTCCTACGAGCAGTACTTC. Protein: CATSRELRSGGSYEQYF. V gene TRBV15 combines with J gene TRBJ2-7; 8 positions agree with TRBD2. This CDR3 has 17 residues. CDR1 and CDR2 (germline): LNHNV, YYDKDF (reference sequence). Germline trimming cut 0 bases from V and 0 bases from J; bases unmatched to any gene: 7.

This clone was recorded once. The chain carries TRBV18 and TRBJ1-6; unclear D gene. V lost 1 base and J 6 bases, leaving 13 bases between the germline ends. This CDR3 is built from 16 residues. The germline CDR1 and CDR2 sequences are KGHSH and LQKENI. CDR3 nucleotides: TGTGCCAGCTCACCACAACGGGAGAGATCTAATTCACCCCTCCACTTT. It specifies CASSPQRERSNSPLHF.

This sequence joins TRBV7-2 and TRBJ2-1; 10 nucleotides line up with TRBD1. The CDR3 covers 15 residues. In germline, CDR1 is SGHTA, CDR2 FQGNSA. The V and J ends lost 5 bases and 7 bases, in that order; junction bases with no gene match: 8. CDR3 protein: CASSNRQGAGNEQFF. The DNA of the CDR3 is TGTGCCAGCAGCAATCGACAGGGGGCGGGGAATGAGCAGTTCTTC.

This chain connects TRBV18 to TRBJ1-6; D is unresolved. The V and J ends lost 2 bases and 7 bases respectively, with 12 bases between them. Germline V gives CDR1 KGHSH, CDR2 LQKENI. This CDR3 spans 15 amino acids. CDR3 protein: CASSPALGANSPLHF. Here the CDR3 DNA reads TGTGCCAGCTCACCAGCTTTAGGAGCGAATTCACCCCTCCACTTT.

This clone was found a few times. The chain has TRBV19 and TRBJ2-1, with 7 bases fitting TRBD2. Trimming removed 5 bases from V and 2 bases from J; junction bases left unmatched: 6. The CDR3 has 15 amino acids. Germline-derived CDR1 and CDR2 are LNHDA and SQIVND (reference sequence). The CDR3: CASSEGTTTYNEQFF. The CDR3 DNA follows: TGTGCCAGTAGTGAAGGGACTACGACCTACAATGAGCAGTTCTTC.

The genes are TRBV5-1 and TRBJ1-1, with 7 bases identical to TRBD1. Germline V gene lookup returns CDR1 SGHRS and CDR2 YFSETQ. The CDR3 spans 14 residues. With V trimmed by 4 bases and J by 5 bases, 8 bases remained unmatched. In DNA, the CDR3 is TGCGCCAGCAGCCCGACGACAGGGAAAACTGAAGCTTTCTTT. It translates to CASSPTTGKTEAFF.